The 3 T cell receptor beta chains below were found in one sample sequenced in a study of cytomegalovirus exposure and HLA in healthy donors. The PCR used 60 Vbeta and 13 Jbeta primers. Generated by immunoSEQ multiplex PCR, the TCRdb table keeps only in-frame clones and is missing some. Of some 100,000 clones listed, approximately 73% are singletons. Source material: PBMCs. Receptor source: a woman in her forties or fifties in good health and CMV-seropositive.

This CDR3 is CASSPDVARQGGSPLHF. The CDR3 DNA follows: TGCGCCAGCAGCCCAGACGTGGCACGGCAGGGGGGATCACCCCTCCACTTT. The chain uses TRBV5-1 and TRBJ1-6; TRBD1 aligns across 7 bases. CDR1 and CDR2 from the germline V gene are SGHRS and YFSETQ. There are 17 residues in the CDR3. The junction had 17 bases not matched to a gene; V was cut back by 4 bases and J by 10 bases.

CDR3 bases: TGTGCCAGCAGTTACTCGACAGGGTTCCCGTACGAGCAGTACTTC. It encodes CASSYSTGFPYEQYF. V gene TRBV6-5 combines with J gene TRBJ2-7; 7 bases match TRBD1. Germline values: CDR1 MNHEY, CDR2 SVGAGI. V trimming: 0 bases; J trimming: 4 bases; junction bases outside the gene matches: 6. The CDR3 consists of 15 residues.

The J gene is TRBJ2-6, the V gene TRBV9, with D tentatively TRBD2 (5 bases). The germline CDR1 and CDR2 sequences are SGDLS and YYNGEE. The ends were cut back, 1 base at V and 2 bases at J, with 16 bases in the middle. This CDR3 comprises 18 residues. CDR3 loop: CASSVRSTGSAGANVLTF. CDR3 nucleotides: TGTGCCAGCAGCGTAAGATCCACGGGAAGTGCTGGGGCCAACGTCCTGACTTTC.